This T cell receptor beta chain was identified in a study of blood T cell repertoires in COVID-19. At the level of the study: PBMCs, B-cell-depleted T cells, or T cells provided the cDNA or gDNA that made up the material.

In assigning cohorts, the study relied on participant-reported clinical history. Under the authors' procedure: Estimates of nucleated cell counts were drawn from the amplification of reference gene primers. Sequencing was performed with immunoSEQ multiplex PCR; in TCRdb, only in-frame clones are kept and a portion is missing. The V and J calls and clone size come from that table; D and trimming were worked out from the DNA. Among about 320,000 clones listed, about nine tenths were seen once. This clone showed up just once. The origin of this receptor is a woman under 30 who had recovered from COVID-19. The sequenced sample consisted of PBMCs or T cells enriched from blood (not recorded which).

The CDR3 spells CASSIEVGGRPYNEQFF. In DNA, the CDR3 is TGTGCCAGTAGTATAGAGGTCGGCGGGAGACCCTACAATGAGCAGTTCTTC. The J gene is TRBJ2-1, the V gene TRBV19; 7 bases match TRBD2. The germline gives CDR1 LNHDA, CDR2 SQIVND (reference sequence). This CDR3 is 17 amino acids long. V shed 0 bases and J 2 bases; nucleotides not matched to a gene: 7.